This entry lists 15 T cell receptor beta chains sequenced from one sample in a study of shared clonotypes between healthy human individuals. TCRdb's copy holds only in-frame clones and misses some; the assay was immunoSEQ multiplex PCR. The sample lists about half a million clones, approximately 79% occurring once. The sequencing input was PBMCs. These receptor sequences come from a woman aged 40 to 55 in good health. Some clones in this sample may be carry-over from other donors' samples.

This sequence joins TRBV28 and TRBJ2-1; D might be TRBD2 (5 bases). CDR3 length: 12 residues. Trimming left V 5 bases short and J 7 bases short, with 9 bases between. The germline V gene has CDR1 MDHEN and CDR2 SYDVKM. This CDR3 reads CASSLRENEQFF. DNA for the CDR3: TGTGCCAGCAGTCTTAGGGAGAATGAGCAGTTCTTC. Full variable domain (remainder filled in from reference TRBV28 and TRBJ2-1): DVKVTQSSRYLVKRTGEKVFLECVQDMDHENMFWYRQDPGLGLRLIYFSYDVKMKEKGDIPEGYSVSREKKERFSLILESASTNQTSMYLCASSLRENEQFFGPGTRLTVL.

The CDR3 DNA reads as TGTGCCAGCAGTGCCGGGGAGCTGTTTTTT. Protein: CASSAGELFF. The chain has TRBV5-8 and TRBJ2-2, with D uncertain. The CDR3 length is 10 residues. Trimming cost V 5 bases and J 6 bases, with 2 bases left between them. Per germline, CDR1 SGHTS and CDR2 YDEGEE.

The chain uses TRBV7-2 and TRBJ2-3, with a possible D match to TRBD2 (5 bases). Per germline, CDR1 SGHTA and CDR2 FQGNSA. Deletions cut 1 base from V and 8 bases from J, with 16 bases between. CDR3 length equals 15 residues. Here the CDR3 reads CASSLDVPRAGTQYF. CDR3 sequence (DNA): TGTGCCAGCAGCTTAGACGTTCCCCGCGCGGGTACGCAGTATTTT.

This chain uses TRBV7-9 with TRBJ2-3, with D unclear. The germline CDR1 and CDR2 sequences are SEHNR and FQNEAQ (reference sequence). CDR3 size: 18 residues. Trimming took off 4 bases at V and 0 bases at J, with 20 bases between the two ends. CDR3 nucleotides: TGTGCCAGCAGCTGGACCCCAACCGCCCTCGCTAGCACAGATACGCAGTATTTT. Its translation is CASSWTPTALASTDTQYF.

V is TRBV30 and J is TRBJ2-7, with D tentatively TRBD1 (5 bases). Germline CDR1 GTSNPN, CDR2 SVGIG (reference sequence). Deletions cut 2 bases from V and 4 bases from J, with 9 bases between. This CDR3 contains 12 residues. The CDR3 sequence: CAWSPRGYEQYF. The DNA for the CDR3 is TGTGCCTGGAGTCCTAGGGGTTACGAGCAGTACTTC. The full variable domain, with the rest looked up from reference TRBV30 and TRBJ2-7, is SQTIHQWPATLVQPVGSPLSLECTVEGTSNPNLYWYRQAAGRGLQLLFYSVGIGQISSEVPQNLSASRPQDRQFILSSKKLLLSDSGFYLCAWSPRGYEQYFGPGTRLTVT.

The CDR3, as DNA: TGTGCCAGCGGACTAGCAGGGTTCGAGACCCAGTACTTC. Translation gives CASGLAGFETQYF. The rearrangement links TRBV13 to TRBJ2-5; TRBD2 matches 8 bases. The junction had 7 bases not matched to a gene; V was cut back by 8 bases and J by 5 bases. This CDR3 region has 13 residues. Germline assignment: CDR1 PRHDT and CDR2 FYEKMQ (reference sequence).

In this sample, this clone turned up once. The genes are TRBV21-1 and TRBJ2-2; TRBD2, the D gene given by the table, was not confirmed from the DNA. TRBV21-1 is given as a pseudogene. The CDR3 is made up of 23 amino acids. The CDR3 region has the DNA TGTGCCAGCAGCGGGCGACTACCCGAGAGCCGGGCTAGCGGGAGGTCGGTACCCGGGGAGCTGTTTTTT. Its translation is CASSGRLPESRASGRSVPGELFF.

The chain links TRBV29-1 to TRBJ2-3; no clear D gene. CDR1 is SQVTM and CDR2 is ANQGSEA in the germline V gene. V was pared by 3 bases and J by 2 bases, with 9 bases between. CDR3 length equals 13 residues. The DNA for the CDR3 is TGCAGCGTTGACAGTGGAGTCACAGATACGCAGTATTTT. It encodes CSVDSGVTDTQYF.

The V gene is TRBV6-4, the J gene TRBJ2-3; 13 positions match TRBD2. The CDR3 has 15 residues. Germline V gene lookup returns CDR1 MRHNA and CDR2 SNTAGT. V lost 3 bases, J lost 6 bases, and 3 bases stayed unmatched. CDR3 coding DNA: TGTGCCAGCAGTGAACTAGCGGGAGGGTCCGATACGCAGTATTTT. Translated, it gives CASSELAGGSDTQYF.

The rearrangement links TRBV4-2 to TRBJ2-5, with D unclear. Per germline, CDR1 LGHNA and CDR2 YNFKEQ. This CDR3 is built from 13 residues. Trimming took 1 base from V and 5 from J, leaving 8 bases between them. CDR3 protein: CASSQGFQETQYF. In DNA, the CDR3 is TGTGCCAGCAGCCAAGGATTTCAGGAGACCCAGTACTTC.

The chain combines TRBV27 with TRBJ2-7, with D perhaps matching TRBD1 (6 bases). Germline lookup yields CDR1 MNHEY and CDR2 SMNVEV (reference sequence). Trimming cost V 5 bases and J 7 bases, with 15 bases left between them. The CDR3 totals 13 residues. CDR3 region: CASSQDRSREQYF. CDR3 nucleotide sequence: TGTGCCAGCAGTCAGGACAGATCTAGGGAGCAGTACTTC.

The chain couples TRBV30 to TRBJ1-6, with D uncertain. Per the germline V gene, CDR1 is GTSNPN and CDR2 is SVGIG (reference sequence). This CDR3 region has 10 residues. Trimming removed 4 bases at V and 11 bases at J, with 6 bases between. The CDR3 sequence is CAWNGPPLHF. The CDR3, as DNA: TGTGCCTGGAATGGACCACCCCTCCACTTT.

The J gene is TRBJ2-5, the V gene TRBV27, with 10 bases that match TRBD2. The CDR3 length is 16 residues. After removal of 2 bases from V and 5 bases from J, the junction contained 8 bases not matched to a gene. The germline gives CDR1 MNHEY, CDR2 SMNVEV (reference sequence). CDR3 amino acids: CASSLLSSGRRETQYF. DNA of the CDR3: TGTGCCAGCAGTTTACTAAGTAGCGGGAGGCGGGAGACCCAGTACTTC.

The chain couples TRBV19 to TRBJ1-5; no reliable D call. V lost 8 bases and J lost 6, with 17 bases in between. In germline, CDR1 is LNHDA, CDR2 SQIVND (reference sequence). The CDR3 is made up of 14 amino acids. The CDR3 sequence: CASPPSRACQPQHF. CDR3 in DNA: TGTGCCAGTCCCCCATCGAGGGCGTGTCAGCCCCAGCATTTT.

This sequence joins TRBV6-1 and TRBJ2-5, with 8 bases aligning to TRBD1. Matching the DNA end better, TRBJ2-7 makes the J call doubtful. Germline-derived CDR1 and CDR2 are MNHNS and SASEGT. The CDR3 is 14 amino acids. CDR3 DNA sequence: TGTGCCAGCAGCACCGGGACAGGACCATACGAGCAGTACTTC. It is translated as CASSTGTGPYEQYF.